Sequencing of this T cell receptor beta chain was carried out in a study of cytomegalovirus exposure and HLA in healthy donors. General study findings and limits: The study designated about 180 TCR beta chains cytomegalovirus-associated. Clusters of TCRs from the first cohort tended to co-occur in the approximately 130 validation repertoires (as a later analysis found).

Worth noting for this clone: What it binds is unknown.

The assay was immunoSEQ multiplex PCR, and TCRdb's table has in-frame clones only and misses some. The sample has some 170,000 clones; 85% to 90% are singletons. The approximately 130-subject validation cohort, separate from the approximately 660-subject first cohort, included the donors. Looked up from germline, CDR1 is MNHNY and CDR2 is SVGAGI (reference sequence). The CDR3 length is 14 residues. Trimming at V came to 5 bases and at J to 4 bases, leaving 4 bases not matched to a gene. The V and J genes are TRBV6-6 and TRBJ2-7; 11 bases map to TRBD2. The receptor was derived from a woman younger than 45 in good health and CMV-seronegative. Sequencing input: PBMCs. The CDR3 protein is CASSPSGRLYEQYF. Here the CDR3 DNA reads TGTGCCAGCAGTCCTAGCGGGAGGTTGTACGAGCAGTACTTC.